This TCR beta chain was identified in a study of blood T cell repertoires in COVID-19. At the level of the study: Researchers got acute and convalescent COVID-19 samples from the United States, Italy and Spain.

Per the study methods: Using reference gene primer amplification, nucleated cell counts were estimated. The data were produced by immunoSEQ multiplex PCR, yet TCRdb's version contains in-frame clones alone and is incomplete. V, J and clone size derive from that table, while D and trimming were established from the DNA sequence. The top ten clones hold more than 10% of a sample with roughly 100,000 clones, 84% of them seen once. Germline values: CDR1 MNHEY, CDR2 SMNVEV (reference sequence). V lost 5 bases and J 1 base, leaving 14 bases between the germline ends. The CDR3 extends over 15 amino acids. This TCR was recovered from a human donor in a cohort sampled during active COVID-19. The J gene is TRBJ1-1, the V gene TRBV27; D is unclear. The specimen was peripheral blood. CDR3 protein: CASSPSFLRNTEAFF. The CDR3 nucleotides read TGTGCCAGCAGTCCCTCTTTTCTGAGGAACACTGAAGCTTTCTTT.